This paragraph reports one TCR beta chain. Antigen unknown. TCRdb analysed the reads with MiXCR anew, one entry per CDR3 protein. The table has roughly 920,000 distinct CDR3 sequences, around 31% seen once. V shed 5 bases, J shed 2 bases, and the junction held 7 bases outside the gene matches. The CDR3 is 15 residues long. This sample stems from a study of T cell repertoires in cytomegalovirus infection. The source is a human donor in good health (CMV status not recorded). Some clones in this sample may be carry-over from other donors' samples. The input for sequencing was cultured CD8+ T cells from PBMCs, taken from culture after CMV antigen stimulation. This chain connects TRBV12-3 or TRBV12-4 to TRBJ2-3; 7 positions agree with TRBD2. The DNA of the CDR3 is TGTGCCAGCAGTCCAGCGGGGTACCCCACAGATACGCAGTATTTT. Its translation: CASSPAGYPTDTQYF.